These 5 T cell receptor beta chains were sequenced from one sample in a study of blood T cell repertoires in COVID-19. Sequenced by immunoSEQ multiplex PCR; TCRdb stores in-frame clones only, minus some. Of a few hundred thousand clones listed, 65% to 85% are singletons. The sample comprised PBMCs or T cells enriched from blood (not recorded which). These receptors all come from a man in his forties or fifties who had recovered from COVID-19.

The J gene is TRBJ1-3, the V gene TRBV25-1, with 7 bases identical to TRBD1. The V gene end was trimmed by 4 bases and the J gene end by 2 bases; junction bases not matched to a gene: 8. The CDR3 is made up of 16 amino acids. Germline CDR1 reads MGHDK; CDR2 reads SYGVNS. This CDR3 reads CASSAPTGLTGNTIYF. The CDR3 bases are TGTGCCAGCAGTGCCCCGACAGGGTTGACTGGAAACACCATATATTTT.

The chain joins TRBV20-1 to TRBJ2-1; D unresolved. V was trimmed by 3 bases and J by 2 bases, leaving 11 bases between them. The V gene's germline CDR1 is DFQATT and CDR2 SNEGSKA (reference sequence). The length of the CDR3 is 14 residues. CDR3 residues: CSASSLETYNEQFF. For the CDR3, the DNA is TGCAGTGCTAGTAGCCTCGAGACCTACAATGAGCAGTTCTTC.

This chain links TRBV11-2 with TRBJ2-2; D is undetermined. Germline CDR1 reads SGHAT; CDR2 reads FQNNGV. CDR3 length: 15 residues. V shed 11 bases and J shed 3 bases, with 19 bases lying between them. This CDR3 reads CAGTPVLSDTGELFF. DNA for the CDR3: TGTGCCGGCACTCCGGTTCTTTCGGACACCGGGGAGCTGTTTTTT.

This clone was detected only a few times. This chain joins TRBV10-2 and TRBJ1-1; tentatively, D is TRBD1 (6 bases). The V gene's germline CDR1 is WSHSY and CDR2 SAAADI. The CDR3 contains 13 residues. With 5 bases removed from V and 3 bases from J, the gap between germline ends came to 10 bases. CDR3 sequence (DNA): TGCGCCAGCAGTAGGGACACTTACACTGAAGCTTTCTTT. This codes for CASSRDTYTEAFF.

The chain uses TRBV7-9 and TRBJ2-5; D gene ambiguous. The CDR3 has 12 residues. CDR1 is SEHNR and CDR2 is FQNEAQ in the germline V gene (reference sequence). With 1 base removed from V and 5 bases from J, the gap between germline ends came to 5 bases. CDR3 region: CASSLDIETQYF. CDR3 DNA sequence: TGTGCCAGCAGCTTAGATATCGAGACCCAGTACTTC.